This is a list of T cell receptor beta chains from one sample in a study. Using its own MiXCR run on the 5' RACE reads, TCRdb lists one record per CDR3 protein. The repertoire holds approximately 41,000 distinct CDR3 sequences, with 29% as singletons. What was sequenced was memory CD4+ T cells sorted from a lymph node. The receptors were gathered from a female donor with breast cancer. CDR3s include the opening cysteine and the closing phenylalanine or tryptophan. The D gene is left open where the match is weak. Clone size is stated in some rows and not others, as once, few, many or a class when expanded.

CDR3: CASSPGQIPYNEQFF
DNA: TGTGCCAGCAGTCCAGGACAGATACCGTACAATGAGCAGTTCTTC
V: TRBV28
J: TRBJ2-1
size: .
D: .

CDR3: CASSLWDSETQETQYF
DNA: TGTGCCAGCAGTTTATGGGACTCAGAGACTCAAGAGACCCAGTACTTC
V: TRBV12-3/TRBV12-4
J: TRBJ2-5
size: few
D: .

CDR3: CASSEAGGFYEQYF
DNA: TGTGCCAGCAGTGAAGCGGGAGGGTTCTACGAGCAGTACTTC
V: TRBV6-1
J: TRBJ2-7
size: .
D: TRBD2

CDR3: CATSESNTEAFF
DNA: TGTGCCACCAGCGAATCGAACACTGAAGCTTTCTTT
V: TRBV15
J: TRBJ1-1
size: few
D: .

CDR3: CASHRTDNTEAFF
DNA: TGTGCCAGCCACAGGACAGATAACACTGAAGCTTTCTTT
V: TRBV7-9
J: TRBJ1-1
size: .
D: .

CDR3: CSARSGRETTDTQYF
DNA: TGCAGTGCTAGATCGGGGCGGGAAACCACAGATACGCAGTATTTT
V: TRBV20-1
J: TRBJ2-3
size: many
D: .

CDR3: CASSLNTANTEAFF
DNA: TGCGCCAGCAGCTTGAATACAGCGAACACTGAAGCTTTCTTT
V: TRBV5-1
J: TRBJ1-1
size: few
D: .

CDR3: CASSQGLVPFF
DNA: TGTGCCAGCAGCCAAGGACTCGTACCGTTCTTC
V: TRBV3-1
J: TRBJ2-1
size: .
D: .

CDR3: CASSYSGTGGSGYTF
DNA: TGTGCCAGCAGTTACTCCGGGACAGGGGGCAGTGGCTACACCTTC
V: TRBV6-5
J: TRBJ1-2
size: few
D: TRBD1

CDR3: CATSKNPVKDTQYF
DNA: TGTGCCACCAGCAAAAACCCCGTAAAAGATACGCAGTATTTT
V: TRBV15
J: TRBJ2-3
size: .
D: .

CDR3: CASELGQGDSPLHF
DNA: TGTGCCAGCGAACTGGGACAGGGCGATTCACCCCTCCACTTT
V: TRBV6-2/TRBV6-3
J: TRBJ1-6
size: .
D: TRBD1

CDR3: CATTDGLNYGYTF
DNA: TGTGCCACCACGGACGGGCTTAACTATGGCTACACCTTC
V: TRBV6-5
J: TRBJ1-2
size: .
D: .

CDR3: CASSETFSQGRQPQHF
DNA: TGTGCCAGCAGTGAAACATTTTCCCAGGGGAGACAGCCCCAGCATTTT
V: TRBV6-1
J: TRBJ1-5
size: .
D: .

CDR3: CASSVEADYNQPQHF
DNA: TGTGCCAGCAGCGTAGAAGCAGATTACAATCAGCCCCAGCATTTT
V: TRBV9
J: TRBJ1-5
size: .
D: .

CDR3: CASSQGAPPQQYF
DNA: TGCGCCAGCAGCCAAGGGGCCCCGCCGCAGCAGTACTTC
V: TRBV4-1
J: TRBJ2-7
size: .
D: .

CDR3: CASSSRRAATANYGYTF
DNA: TGTGCCAGCAGCTCTAGGCGGGCCGCGACAGCAAACTATGGCTACACCTTC
V: TRBV5-6
J: TRBJ1-2
size: few
D: .

CDR3: CASSPRLAGAAYNEQFF
DNA: TGTGCCAGCAGCCCACGACTAGCGGGGGCGGCCTACAATGAGCAGTTCTTC
V: TRBV7-6
J: TRBJ2-1
size: few
D: TRBD2